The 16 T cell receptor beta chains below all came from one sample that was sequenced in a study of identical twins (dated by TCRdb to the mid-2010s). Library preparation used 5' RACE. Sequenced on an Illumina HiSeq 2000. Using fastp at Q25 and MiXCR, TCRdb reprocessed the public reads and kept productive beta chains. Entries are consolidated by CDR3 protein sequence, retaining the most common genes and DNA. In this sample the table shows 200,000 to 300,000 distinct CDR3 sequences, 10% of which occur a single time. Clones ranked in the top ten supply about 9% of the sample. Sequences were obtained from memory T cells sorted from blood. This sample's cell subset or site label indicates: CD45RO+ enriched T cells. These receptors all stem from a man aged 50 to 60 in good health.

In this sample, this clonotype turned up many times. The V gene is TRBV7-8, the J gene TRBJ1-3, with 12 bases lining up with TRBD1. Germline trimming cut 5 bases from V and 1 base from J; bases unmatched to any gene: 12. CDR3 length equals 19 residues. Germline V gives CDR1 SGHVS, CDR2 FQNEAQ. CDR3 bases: TGTGCCAGCAGCCCAAGGGTCGGGACAGGGGGCGCGTCTGGAAACACCATATATTTT. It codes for CASSPRVGTGGASGNTIYF.

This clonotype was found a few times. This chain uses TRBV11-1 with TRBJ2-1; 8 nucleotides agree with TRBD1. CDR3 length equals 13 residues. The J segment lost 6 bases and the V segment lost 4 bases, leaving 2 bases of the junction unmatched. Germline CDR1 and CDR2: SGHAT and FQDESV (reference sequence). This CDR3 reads CASSSGQVNEQFF. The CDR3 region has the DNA TGTGCCAGCAGCTCGGGACAGGTCAATGAGCAGTTCTTC.

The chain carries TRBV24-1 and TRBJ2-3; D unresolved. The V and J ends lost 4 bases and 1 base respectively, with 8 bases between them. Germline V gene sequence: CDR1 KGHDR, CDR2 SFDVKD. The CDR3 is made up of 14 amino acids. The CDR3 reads CATSDHTRTDTQYF. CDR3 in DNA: TGTGCCACCAGTGACCACACCCGCACAGATACGCAGTATTTT.

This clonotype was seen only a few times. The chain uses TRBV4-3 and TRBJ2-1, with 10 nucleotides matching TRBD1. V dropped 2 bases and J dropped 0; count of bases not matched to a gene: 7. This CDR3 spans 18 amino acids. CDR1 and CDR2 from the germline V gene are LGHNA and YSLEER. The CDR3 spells CASSQRRTGGGSYNEQFF. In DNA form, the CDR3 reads TGCGCCAGCAGCCAACGAAGGACAGGGGGGGGCTCCTACAATGAGCAGTTCTTC.

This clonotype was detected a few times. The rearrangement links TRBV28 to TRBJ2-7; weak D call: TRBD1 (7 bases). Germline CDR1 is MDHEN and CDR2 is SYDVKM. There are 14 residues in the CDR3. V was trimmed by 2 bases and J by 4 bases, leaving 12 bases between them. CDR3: CASSLAGQSYEQYF. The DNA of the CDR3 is TGTGCCAGCAGTTTAGCGGGACAGAGTTACGAGCAGTACTTC.

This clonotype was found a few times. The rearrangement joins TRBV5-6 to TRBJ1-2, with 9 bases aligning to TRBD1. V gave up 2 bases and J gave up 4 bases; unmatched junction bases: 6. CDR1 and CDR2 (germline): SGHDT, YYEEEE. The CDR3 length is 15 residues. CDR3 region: CASSLRDRESYGYTF. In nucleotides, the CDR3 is TGTGCCAGCAGCTTACGGGACAGGGAGTCCTATGGCTACACCTTC.

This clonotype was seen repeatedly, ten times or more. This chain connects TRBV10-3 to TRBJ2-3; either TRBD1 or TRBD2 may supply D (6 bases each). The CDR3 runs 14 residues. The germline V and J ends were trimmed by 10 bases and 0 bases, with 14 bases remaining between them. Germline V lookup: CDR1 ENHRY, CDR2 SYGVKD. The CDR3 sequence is CATRDTLSTDTQYF. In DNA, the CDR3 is TGTGCCACGCGGGACACCCTGAGCACAGATACGCAGTATTTT.

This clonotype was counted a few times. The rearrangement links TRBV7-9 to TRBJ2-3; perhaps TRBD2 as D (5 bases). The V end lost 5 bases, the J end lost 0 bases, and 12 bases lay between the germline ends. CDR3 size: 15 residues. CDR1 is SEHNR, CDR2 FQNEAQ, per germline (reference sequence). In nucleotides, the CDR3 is TGTGCCAGCAGCCGGCTAGCTACTAGCACAGATACGCAGTATTTT. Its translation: CASSRLATSTDTQYF.

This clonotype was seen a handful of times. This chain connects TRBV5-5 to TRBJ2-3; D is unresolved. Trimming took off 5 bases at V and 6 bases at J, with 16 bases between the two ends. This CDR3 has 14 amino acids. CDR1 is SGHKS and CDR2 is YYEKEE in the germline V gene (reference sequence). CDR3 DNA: TGTGCCAGCAGTCTGACGATTAATGGGGATACGCAGTATTTT. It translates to CASSLTINGDTQYF.

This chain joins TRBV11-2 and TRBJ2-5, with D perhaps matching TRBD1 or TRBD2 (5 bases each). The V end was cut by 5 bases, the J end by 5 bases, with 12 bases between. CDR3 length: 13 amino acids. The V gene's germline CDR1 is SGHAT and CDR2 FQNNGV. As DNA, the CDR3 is TGTGCCAGCAGCCTAATGGGGGTGGAGACCCAGTACTTC. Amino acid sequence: CASSLMGVETQYF.

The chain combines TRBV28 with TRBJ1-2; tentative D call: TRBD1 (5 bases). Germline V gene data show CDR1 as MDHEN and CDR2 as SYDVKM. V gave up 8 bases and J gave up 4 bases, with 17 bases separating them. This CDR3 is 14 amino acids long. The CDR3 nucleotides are TGTGCCAGCCAACTTGGGGGGGAGGCCTATGGCTACACCTTC. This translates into CASQLGGEAYGYTF.

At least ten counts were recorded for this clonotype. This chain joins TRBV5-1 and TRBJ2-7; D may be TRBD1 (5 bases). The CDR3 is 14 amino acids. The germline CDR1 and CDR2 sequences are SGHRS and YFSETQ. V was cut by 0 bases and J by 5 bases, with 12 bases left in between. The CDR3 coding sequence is TGCGCCAGCAGCTTGGGCTCCAGGGATAACGAGCAGTACTTC. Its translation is CASSLGSRDNEQYF.

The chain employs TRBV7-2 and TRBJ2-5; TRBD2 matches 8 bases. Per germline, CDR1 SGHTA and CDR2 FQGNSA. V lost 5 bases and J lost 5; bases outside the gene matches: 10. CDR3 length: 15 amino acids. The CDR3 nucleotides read TGTGCCAGCAGCCCACCCGCGGGGGGATGGGAGACCCAGTACTTC. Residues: CASSPPAGGWETQYF.

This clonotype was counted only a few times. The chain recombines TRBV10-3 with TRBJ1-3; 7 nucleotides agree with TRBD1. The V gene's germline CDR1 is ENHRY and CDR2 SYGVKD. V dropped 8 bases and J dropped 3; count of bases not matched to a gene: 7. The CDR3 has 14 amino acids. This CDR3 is CAISRTGFGNTIYF. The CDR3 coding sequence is TGTGCCATCTCCCGGACAGGCTTTGGAAACACCATATATTTT.

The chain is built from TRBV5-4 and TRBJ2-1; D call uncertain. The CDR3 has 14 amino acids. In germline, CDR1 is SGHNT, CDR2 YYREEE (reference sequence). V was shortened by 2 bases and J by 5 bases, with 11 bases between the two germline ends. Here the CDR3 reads CASSLEISNNEQFF. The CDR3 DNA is TGTGCCAGCAGCTTAGAGATTTCTAACAATGAGCAGTTCTTC.

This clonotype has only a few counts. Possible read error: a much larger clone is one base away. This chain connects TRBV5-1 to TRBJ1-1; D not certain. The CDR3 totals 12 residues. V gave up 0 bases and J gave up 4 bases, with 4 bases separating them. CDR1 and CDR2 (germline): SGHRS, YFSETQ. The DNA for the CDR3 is TGCGCCAGCAGCTTGGATGGCACTGAAGCTTTCTTT. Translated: CASSLDGTEAFF.